Presented here are 2 T cell receptor beta chains from one specimen sequenced in a study of blood T cell repertoires in COVID-19. The table came from immunoSEQ multiplex PCR; TCRdb's copy has only in-frame clones and leaves some out. The sample has fewer than 250,000 clones; roughly four fifths are singletons. The sequencing input was peripheral blood. These receptors all stem from a woman aged 40 to 50 with active or convalescent COVID-19.

The chain employs TRBV9 and TRBJ2-7; tentative D call: TRBD1 (5 bases). This CDR3 comprises 15 residues. Trimming stripped 1 base from V and 0 bases from J, with 11 bases between. Germline CDR1 is SGDLS and CDR2 is YYNGEE. Written as DNA, the CDR3 is TGTGCCAGCAGCGTATCTACAGGTGGCTCCTACGAGCAGTACTTC. Amino acids: CASSVSTGGSYEQYF.

The chain links TRBV7-3 to TRBJ1-1; TRBD1 agrees at 8 bases. J gave up 4 bases and V 5 bases, and 3 bases lay outside the gene matches. Germline loops: CDR1 SGHTA, CDR2 FQGTGA. The CDR3 covers 13 residues. The CDR3 spells CASSITGGTEAFF. The CDR3 DNA reads as TGTGCCAGCAGCATTACAGGGGGCACTGAAGCTTTCTTT.